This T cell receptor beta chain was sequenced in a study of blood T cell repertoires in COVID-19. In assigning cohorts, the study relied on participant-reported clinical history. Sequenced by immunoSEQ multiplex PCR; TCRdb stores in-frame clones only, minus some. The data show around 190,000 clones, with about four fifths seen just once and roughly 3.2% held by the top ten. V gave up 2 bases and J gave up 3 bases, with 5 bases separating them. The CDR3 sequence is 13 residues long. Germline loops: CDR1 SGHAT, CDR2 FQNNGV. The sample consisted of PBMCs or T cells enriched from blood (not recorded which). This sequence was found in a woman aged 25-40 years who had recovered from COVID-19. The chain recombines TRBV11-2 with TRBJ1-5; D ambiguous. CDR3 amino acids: CASSLLYNQPQHF. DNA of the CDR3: TGTGCCAGCAGCTTATTATACAATCAGCCCCAGCATTTT.